A selection of T cell receptor beta chains follows, all from one sample in a study of blood T cell repertoires in COVID-19. The assay was immunoSEQ multiplex PCR, and TCRdb's table has in-frame clones only and misses some. The data show about 170,000 clones, with just under 85% seen just once and 22% held by the top ten. Sequencing was carried out using peripheral blood. Receptors originate from a woman of 80 years or more with acute or convalescent COVID-19. Both conserved end residues are part of each CDR3. The D gene is left open where the match is weak. For some rows the clone size is stated as once, few or many, or as a class when expanded; others skip it.

d_gene,abundance,j_gene,v_gene,CDR3nt,CDR3aa
NA,few,TRBJ1-1,TRBV7-9,TGTGCCAGCAGCCACGAGGGTGGCCCTGCCACTGAAGCTTTCTTT,CASSHEGGPATEAFF
NA,NA,TRBJ2-3,TRBV6-5,TGTGCCAGCAGTTATGGTCAGGGTGTAACAGATACGCAGTATTTT,CASSYGQGVTDTQYF
TRBD2,once,TRBJ2-5,TRBV11-2,TGTGCCAGCAGCTTAGGTGCTAGCGGGAGGGGCGAGACCCAGTACTTC,CASSLGASGRGETQYF
TRBD1,NA,TRBJ2-7,TRBV27,TGTGCCAGCAGTTTGGGGAGGACAGGGGGCTCCTACGAGCAGTACTTC,CASSLGRTGGSYEQYF
TRBD2,NA,TRBJ2-1,TRBV6-6,TGTGCCAGCAGTTACACCCAACTAGCGGGAGCGCCTGAGCAGTTCTTC,CASSYTQLAGAPEQFF
TRBD1,NA,TRBJ2-1,TRBV7-8,TGTGCCAGCAAAAAGCTGGGGACAGGGGTGACCTACAATGAGCAGTTCTTC,CASKKLGTGVTYNEQFF
NA,NA,TRBJ2-2,TRBV9,TGTGCCAGCAACCGGGATCAGGGGGGCACCGGGGAGCTGTTTTTT,CASNRDQGGTGELFF
NA,NA,TRBJ1-2,TRBV11-2,TGTGCCAGCAGCTTAGATGGTTACCCACAGGCCCGCGGTGGCTACACCTTC,CASSLDGYPQARGGYTF
TRBD1,NA,TRBJ1-3,TRBV27,TGTGCCAGCAGTGCAAGACAGGGAGTGAACACCATATATTTT,CASSARQGVNTIYF
TRBD2,few,TRBJ2-1,TRBV5-1,TGCGCCAGCAGCCCGGATTGGCGGGGGAATGAGCAGTTCTTC,CASSPDWRGNEQFF
TRBD1,NA,TRBJ2-1,TRBV5-1,TGCGCCAGCAGACCTATGGGGACAGGGGAGGATGAGCAGTTCTTC,CASRPMGTGEDEQFF
TRBD1,NA,TRBJ1-2,TRBV11-2,TGTGCCAGCAGCCCCTACCCACAGGGGGCTAACTATGGCTACACCTTC,CASSPYPQGANYGYTF
NA,NA,TRBJ1-5,TRBV28,TGTGCCAGCAGACTGGGGGGGAATCAGCCCCAGCATTTT,CASRLGGNQPQHF
NA,NA,TRBJ1-1,TRBV6-5,TGTGCCAGCAGCGTAGAGAAAGCTTACACTGAAGCTTTCTTT,CASSVEKAYTEAFF
NA,NA,TRBJ2-1,TRBV5-4,TGTGCCAGCAGCCCCCCTTTTTACAATGAGCAGTTCTTC,CASSPPFYNEQFF
NA,NA,TRBJ1-6,TRBV2,TGTGCCAGCACCAGGAGGTCAGGAGGAATGGGTAATTCACCCCTCCACTTT,CASTRRSGGMGNSPLHF
NA,NA,TRBJ2-5,TRBV4-1,TGCGCCAGCAGCCAAGTACGGGGCCAAGAGACCCAGTACTTC,CASSQVRGQETQYF
NA,NA,TRBJ1-1,TRBV18,TGTGCCAGCTCACAAAACAGGGACACTGAAGCTTTCTTT,CASSQNRDTEAFF
TRBD1,NA,TRBJ2-7,TRBV5-1,TGCGCCAGCAGCTTGGGAGGGACAGGACGCTCCTACGAGCAGTACTTC,CASSLGGTGRSYEQYF
NA,NA,TRBJ2-2,TRBV5-1,TGCGCCAGCAGCACCCTACCTCGAACCGGGGAGCTGTTTTTT,CASSTLPRTGELFF
NA,NA,TRBJ2-7,TRBV18,TGTGCCAGCTCACAAGCGGGTGGCTCCCCCTCCTACGAGCAGTACTTC,CASSQAGGSPSYEQYF
TRBD2,few,TRBJ2-1,TRBV29-1,TGCAGCGTTGAACTCACCGGGACTAGCGGGGTTAATGAGCAGTTCTTC,CSVELTGTSGVNEQFF
NA,NA,TRBJ2-3,TRBV7-2,TGTGCCAGCAGCGAGGGATACCCGAATTTT,CASSEGYPNF
NA,NA,TRBJ2-1,TRBV9,TGTGCCAGCAGCGTAGCGGTAACTCAGGACAATGAGCAGTTCTTC,CASSVAVTQDNEQFF
TRBD2,NA,TRBJ2-2,TRBV5-1,TGCGCCAGCAGCTTGGTCGGGACTAGCGACCTGGGGGGGACCGGGGAGCTGTTTTTT,CASSLVGTSDLGGTGELFF
TRBD2,NA,TRBJ2-7,TRBV7-9,TGTGCCAGCAGCGTCCTAGCGGGACCTTCCTACGAGCAGTACTTC,CASSVLAGPSYEQYF
TRBD2,NA,TRBJ2-7,TRBV4-1,TGCGCCAGCGGCGTGGGGACTAGCGGGAGGTCGGACGAGCAGTACTTC,CASGVGTSGRSDEQYF
NA,once,TRBJ1-2,TRBV27,TGTGCCAGCAGTCCCCAGGGGAATATCCAGGGCTACACCTTC,CASSPQGNIQGYTF
TRBD2,NA,TRBJ2-1,TRBV7-2,TGTGCCAGCAGCTTACTAGCGGGAGGGCGGGGTGAGCAGTTCTTC,CASSLLAGGRGEQFF
NA,NA,TRBJ2-2,TRBV30,TGTGCCTGGAGTGACGGGACAAACACCGGGGAGCTGTTTTTT,CAWSDGTNTGELFF
NA,NA,TRBJ2-5,TRBV18,TGTGCCAGCTCTACAGGATCTGGAGAGACCCAGTACTTC,CASSTGSGETQYF
TRBD2,NA,TRBJ2-1,TRBV29-1,TGCAGCGTTCCTCCCGGACTAGCGGGATACAATGAGCAGTTCTTC,CSVPPGLAGYNEQFF
TRBD1,NA,TRBJ1-1,TRBV6-4,TGTGCCAGCAGTGCGACAGGGGACACTGAAGCTTTCTTT,CASSATGDTEAFF
NA,NA,TRBJ1-1,TRBV28,TGTGCCAGCAGTCCCTCGGGGGGATACACTGAAGCTTTCTTT,CASSPSGGYTEAFF
NA,NA,TRBJ1-5,TRBV7-6,TGTGCCAGCAGCGCCGGGACTGTGAATCAGCCCCAGCATTTT,CASSAGTVNQPQHF
TRBD1,once,TRBJ2-7,TRBV25-1,TGTGCCAGCCAAGACAGGGGGCGCTCCTACGAGCAGTACTTC,CASQDRGRSYEQYF
TRBD1,NA,TRBJ1-1,TRBV7-2,TGTGCCAGCAGCCTCGGACAGGGGATAACTGAAGCTTTCTTT,CASSLGQGITEAFF
TRBD1,NA,TRBJ2-3,TRBV5-1,TGCGCCAGCAGCTTGGTCGGGACGACAGGGGGCGCAGATACGCAGTATTTT,CASSLVGTTGGADTQYF
TRBD2,NA,TRBJ2-1,TRBV5-4,TGTGCCAGCAGCTTGGGACTAGCGGGAGATTATAATGAGCAGTTCTTC,CASSLGLAGDYNEQFF
NA,NA,TRBJ2-2,TRBV7-8,TGTGCCAGCAGCCCTCGGGTAAACACCGGGGAGCTGTTTTTT,CASSPRVNTGELFF
NA,NA,TRBJ2-7,TRBV11-2,TGTGCCAGCAGCTTAGATATCCGGAGGGAGCAGTACTTC,CASSLDIRREQYF
NA,NA,TRBJ2-3,TRBV10-1,TGCGCCAGCAGTGCGGGCACAGATACGCAGTATTTT,CASSAGTDTQYF
NA,NA,TRBJ1-5,TRBV2,TGTGCCAGCAATTCGAACATCGAGCCCCAGCATTTT,CASNSNIEPQHF
TRBD1,once,TRBJ2-5,TRBV12-3/TRBV12-4,TGTGCCAGCGGGACAGGAGACGAGACCCAGTACTTC,CASGTGDETQYF
TRBD2,NA,TRBJ2-7,TRBV5-4,TGTGCCAGCAGCCGTGCGGGGGTCAGCTCCTACGAGCAGTACTTC,CASSRAGVSSYEQYF
NA,NA,TRBJ2-4,TRBV7-2,TGTGCCAGCAGCCCCGCCCTCTCGGTGAACATTCAGTACTTC,CASSPALSVNIQYF
NA,NA,TRBJ2-2,TRBV5-1,TGCGCCAGCAGCTTTGAAGCGCCAAACACCGGGGAGCTGTTTTTT,CASSFEAPNTGELFF
TRBD1,few,TRBJ2-7,TRBV25-1,TGTGCCAGCAGTACACCCCCGGGACAGGGAACAATCGAGCAGTACTTC,CASSTPPGQGTIEQYF
TRBD2,NA,TRBJ2-1,TRBV6-2/TRBV6-3,TGTGCCAGCAGTTGGACTAGCGGGACCTACAATGAGCAGTTCTTC,CASSWTSGTYNEQFF
NA,NA,TRBJ2-7,TRBV2,TGTGCCAGCCGATCTCTTTTTCGACAGGGAGGAACCTACGAGCAGTACTTC,CASRSLFRQGGTYEQYF
NA,NA,TRBJ1-5,TRBV19,TGTGCCAGTAGTAACATCAATCAGCCCCAGCATTTT,CASSNINQPQHF
TRBD1,NA,TRBJ1-2,TRBV10-3,TGTGCCATCAGTAGTACGACAGGGAATAACTATGGCTACACCTTC,CAISSTTGNNYGYTF
NA,NA,TRBJ1-1,TRBV27,TGTGCCAGCAGTTTAGGCGGGAGCACTGAAGCTTTCTTT,CASSLGGSTEAFF
TRBD1,few,TRBJ1-2,TRBV6-5,TGTGCCAGCAAACAAAGACAGGGGAGTTTTCTTAGCTACACCTTC,CASKQRQGSFLSYTF
NA,NA,TRBJ1-3,TRBV5-1,TGCGCCAGCAGCTTGGACGGGACTGGAAACACCATATATTTT,CASSLDGTGNTIYF
NA,NA,TRBJ2-1,TRBV4-3,TGCGCCAGCAGCCAAGATCAAGGCGAACCCCCAGGCGATGAGCAGTTCTTC,CASSQDQGEPPGDEQFF
TRBD2,NA,TRBJ2-1,TRBV3-1/TRBV3-2,TGTGCCAGCAGCCAACTGGGAGGGCCCTATGAGCAGTTCTTC,CASSQLGGPYEQFF
TRBD2,NA,TRBJ2-1,TRBV10-2,TGCGCCAGCAGTCCCCCTGGGGCGGGAGTGGGTGAGCAGTTCTTC,CASSPPGAGVGEQFF
NA,NA,TRBJ1-1,TRBV7-9,TGTGCCACCCACAGGGACATGAACACTGAAGCTTTCTTT,CATHRDMNTEAFF